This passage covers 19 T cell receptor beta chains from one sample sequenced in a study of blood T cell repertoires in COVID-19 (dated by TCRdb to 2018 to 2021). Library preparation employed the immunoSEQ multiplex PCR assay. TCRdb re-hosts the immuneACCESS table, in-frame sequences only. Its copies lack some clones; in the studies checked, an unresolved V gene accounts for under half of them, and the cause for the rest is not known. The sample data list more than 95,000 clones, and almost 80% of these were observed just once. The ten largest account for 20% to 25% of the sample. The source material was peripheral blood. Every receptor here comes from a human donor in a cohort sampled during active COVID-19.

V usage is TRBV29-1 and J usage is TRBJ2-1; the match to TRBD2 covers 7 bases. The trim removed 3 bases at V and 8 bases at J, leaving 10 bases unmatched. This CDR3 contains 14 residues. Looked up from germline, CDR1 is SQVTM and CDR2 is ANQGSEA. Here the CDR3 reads CSVDRGSSTDEQFF. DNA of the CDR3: TGCAGCGTTGACCGCGGGAGCTCGACGGATGAGCAGTTCTTC.

The CDR3 protein is CASSRSGFQETQYF. In DNA form, the CDR3 reads TGTGCCAGCAGCCGCAGCGGTTTTCAAGAGACCCAGTACTTC. This chain joins TRBV7-2 and TRBJ2-5, with TRBD2 as a possible D gene (5 bases). This CDR3 has 14 amino acids. The V end lost 5 bases, the J end lost 2 bases, and 12 bases lay between the germline ends. Germline assignment: CDR1 SGHTA and CDR2 FQGNSA.

The CDR3 reads CASSQDRKEKLFF. The CDR3 bases are TGCGCCAGCAGCCAAGACAGGAAGGAAAAACTGTTTTTT. V gene TRBV4-3 combines with J gene TRBJ1-4, with D unresolved. The ends were cut back, 0 bases at V and 8 bases at J, with 7 bases in the middle. CDR3 length: 13 amino acids. In germline, CDR1 is LGHNA, CDR2 YSLEER.

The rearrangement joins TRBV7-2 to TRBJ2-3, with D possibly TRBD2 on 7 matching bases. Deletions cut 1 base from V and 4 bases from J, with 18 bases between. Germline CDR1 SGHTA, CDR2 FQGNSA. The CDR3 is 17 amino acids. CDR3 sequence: CASSLVSGGGASDTQYF. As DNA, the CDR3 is TGTGCCAGCAGCTTAGTAAGTGGTGGGGGGGCCTCAGATACGCAGTATTTT.

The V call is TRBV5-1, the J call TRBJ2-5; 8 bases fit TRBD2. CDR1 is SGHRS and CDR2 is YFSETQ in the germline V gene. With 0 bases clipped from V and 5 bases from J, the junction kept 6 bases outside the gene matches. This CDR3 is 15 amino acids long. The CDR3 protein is CASSLAGLASETQYF. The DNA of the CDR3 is TGCGCCAGCAGCTTGGCTGGACTAGCTTCGGAGACCCAGTACTTC.

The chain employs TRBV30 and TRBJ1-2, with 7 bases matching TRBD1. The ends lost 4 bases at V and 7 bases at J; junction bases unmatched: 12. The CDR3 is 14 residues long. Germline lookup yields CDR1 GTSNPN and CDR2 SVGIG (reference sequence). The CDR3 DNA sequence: TGTGCCTGGACCAGACAGGGTCCTATCAGTGGCTACACCTTC. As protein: CAWTRQGPISGYTF.

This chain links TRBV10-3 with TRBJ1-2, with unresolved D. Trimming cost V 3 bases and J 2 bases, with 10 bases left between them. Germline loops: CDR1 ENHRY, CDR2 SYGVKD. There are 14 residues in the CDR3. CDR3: CAISEAGGNYGYTF. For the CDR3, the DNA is TGTGCCATCAGTGAAGCGGGAGGGAACTATGGCTACACCTTC.

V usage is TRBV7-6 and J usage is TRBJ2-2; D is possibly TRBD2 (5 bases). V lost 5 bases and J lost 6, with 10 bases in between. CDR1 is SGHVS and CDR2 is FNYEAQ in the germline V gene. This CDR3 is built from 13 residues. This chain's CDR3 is CASSPVEAGELFF. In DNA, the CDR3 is TGTGCCAGCAGCCCAGTGGAGGCCGGGGAGCTGTTTTTT.

The CDR3 nucleotides are TGTGCCAGCAGCATTGACAGGCTGACTAACTATGGCTACACCTTC. Protein: CASSIDRLTNYGYTF. The rearrangement links TRBV7-2 to TRBJ1-2, with D possibly being TRBD1 (6 bases). Germline V gives CDR1 SGHTA, CDR2 FQGNSA. The CDR3 loop spans 15 amino acids. Deletions cut 5 bases from V and 0 bases from J, with 13 bases between.

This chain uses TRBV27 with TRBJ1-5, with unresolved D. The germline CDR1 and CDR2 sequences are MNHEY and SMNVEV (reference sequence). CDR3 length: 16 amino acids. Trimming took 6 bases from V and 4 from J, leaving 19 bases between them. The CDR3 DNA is TGTGCCAGCAGCCAAAGAGGGATAGCGGGGAATCAGCCCCAGCATTTT. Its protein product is CASSQRGIAGNQPQHF.

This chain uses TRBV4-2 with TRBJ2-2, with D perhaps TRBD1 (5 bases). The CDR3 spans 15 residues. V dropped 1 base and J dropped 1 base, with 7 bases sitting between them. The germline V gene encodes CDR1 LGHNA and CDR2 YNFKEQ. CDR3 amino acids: CASSQGQGNTGELFF. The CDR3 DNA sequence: TGTGCCAGCAGCCAAGGCCAGGGGAACACCGGGGAGCTGTTTTTT.

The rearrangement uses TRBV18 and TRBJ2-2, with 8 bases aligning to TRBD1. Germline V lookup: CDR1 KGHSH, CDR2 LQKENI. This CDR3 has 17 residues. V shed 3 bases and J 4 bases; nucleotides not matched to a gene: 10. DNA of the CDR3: TGTGCCAGCTCACCCTCAACAGGGGGTTCCATCACCGGGGAGCTGTTTTTT. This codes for CASSPSTGGSITGELFF.

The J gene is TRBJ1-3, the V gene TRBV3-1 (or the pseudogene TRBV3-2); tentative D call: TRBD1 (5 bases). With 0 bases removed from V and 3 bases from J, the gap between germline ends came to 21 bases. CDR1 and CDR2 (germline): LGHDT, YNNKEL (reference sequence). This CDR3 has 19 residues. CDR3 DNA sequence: TGTGCCAGCAGCCAAGAGCTGGGGAGTATCGGGGGAAGTGGAAACACCATATATTTT. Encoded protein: CASSQELGSIGGSGNTIYF.

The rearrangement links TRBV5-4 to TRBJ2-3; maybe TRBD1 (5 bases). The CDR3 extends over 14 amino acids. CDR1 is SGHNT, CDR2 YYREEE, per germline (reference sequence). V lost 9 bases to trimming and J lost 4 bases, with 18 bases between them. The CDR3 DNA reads TGTGCCATCTCAATCCAGGGTACCGCAGATACGCAGTATTTT. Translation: CAISIQGTADTQYF.

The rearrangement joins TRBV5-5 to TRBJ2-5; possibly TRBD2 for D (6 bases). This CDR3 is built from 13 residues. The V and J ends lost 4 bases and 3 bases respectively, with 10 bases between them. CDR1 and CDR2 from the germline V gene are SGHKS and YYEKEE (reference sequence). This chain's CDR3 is CASSGWGEETQYF. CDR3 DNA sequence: TGTGCCAGCAGCGGCTGGGGGGAAGAGACCCAGTACTTC. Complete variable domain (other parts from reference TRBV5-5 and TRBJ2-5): DAGVTQSPTHLIKTRGQQVTLRCSPISGHKSVSWYQQVLGQGPQFIFQYYEKEERGRGNFPDRFSARQFPNYSSELNVNALLLGDSALYLCASSGWGEETQYFGPGTRLLVL.

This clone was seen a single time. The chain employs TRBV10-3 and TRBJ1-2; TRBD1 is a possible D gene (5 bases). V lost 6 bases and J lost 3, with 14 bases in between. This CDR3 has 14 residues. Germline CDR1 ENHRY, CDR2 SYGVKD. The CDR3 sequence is CAISPGRVDYGYTF. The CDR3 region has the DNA TGTGCCATCAGCCCAGGGAGGGTTGACTATGGCTACACCTTC.

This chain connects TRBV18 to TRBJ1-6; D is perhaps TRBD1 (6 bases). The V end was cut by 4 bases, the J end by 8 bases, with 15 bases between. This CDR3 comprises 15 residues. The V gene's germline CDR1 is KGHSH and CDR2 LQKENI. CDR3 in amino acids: CASSLRTESYSPLHF. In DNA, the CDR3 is TGTGCCAGCTCACTCAGGACAGAGAGCTATTCACCCCTCCACTTT.

The CDR3 sequence is CASSQDRGRFCQQSQPQHF. Here the CDR3 DNA reads TGTGCCAGCAGCCAAGACAGGGGGCGCTTTTGCCAGCAATCTCAGCCCCAGCATTTT. This chain links TRBV3-1 (or the pseudogene TRBV3-2) with TRBJ1-5; 8 bases fit TRBD1. The CDR3 has 19 amino acids. Germline V gene lookup returns CDR1 LGHDT and CDR2 YNNKEL (reference sequence). V lost 0 bases, J lost 6 bases, and 16 bases stayed unmatched.

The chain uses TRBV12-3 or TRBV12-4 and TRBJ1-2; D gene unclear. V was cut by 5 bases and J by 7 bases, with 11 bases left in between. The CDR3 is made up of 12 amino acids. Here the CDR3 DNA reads TGTGCCAGCAGTCCCCGCCGGGGTGGCTACACCTTC. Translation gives CASSPRRGGYTF.